This T cell receptor (beta chain) comes out of a study of OX40 agonist ivuxolimab in advanced cancers. The table came from immunoSEQ multiplex PCR; TCRdb's copy has only in-frame clones and leaves some out. The repertoire holds about 18,000 clones, about 80% seen once, with roughly two fifths in the top ten. The germline V gene has CDR1 MNHNY and CDR2 SVGAGI (reference sequence). The germline V and J ends were trimmed by 4 bases and 5 bases, with 14 bases remaining between them. The CDR3 sequence is 14 residues long. The material was CD4+ or CD8+ T cells sorted from blood, obtained in a trial of the OX40 agonist ivuxolimab. The chain links TRBV6-6 to TRBJ1-1, with D unclear. The source is an adult with an advanced solid tumor such as melanoma, head and neck, liver or kidney cancer. This chain's CDR3 is CASSFWTSSTEAFF. The CDR3 nucleotides read TGTGCCAGCAGTTTCTGGACCTCGAGTACTGAAGCTTTCTTT.